What follows is one TCR beta chain and its context. Germline V gene data show CDR1 as KGHSH and CDR2 as LQKENI. This CDR3 spans 16 amino acids. V was shortened by 3 bases and J by 0 bases, with 11 bases between the two germline ends. The data were produced by immunoSEQ multiplex PCR, yet TCRdb's version contains in-frame clones alone and is incomplete. The sample holds more than 85,000 clones, 88% seen once. The data derive from a study of blood T cell repertoires in COVID-19. Sequencing was carried out using peripheral blood. The rearrangement links TRBV18 to TRBJ2-2; D perhaps matches TRBD2 (6 bases). This TCR was recovered from a woman aged 55-70 years with acute or convalescent COVID-19. The CDR3 nucleotides read TGTGCCAGCTCACCTACTACTAGCTCGAACACCGGGGAGCTGTTTTTT. It translates to CASSPTTSSNTGELFF.